This entry lists 3 T cell receptor beta chains sequenced from one sample in a study of low-dose radiotherapy and immunotherapy resistance in tumors. For amplifying TCRs, the PCR ran for about 19 cycles with Phusion, which was used together with a constant-region primer and the adapter on the V primers. TCRdb re-analysed the reads in MiXCR, keeping a single row per CDR3 protein. This sample has under 60,000 distinct CDR3 sequences; about 11% occur once, and the top ten carry approximately 6.2%. Documented time point: before trial treatment. The sequenced sample was PBMCs, obtained before treatment. Source of these receptors: a female donor with ovarian cancer.

The sample holds a few counts of this clonotype. The gene calls are TRBV6-1 and TRBJ1-2; 9 bases line up with TRBD1. CDR1 MNHNS and CDR2 SASEGT come from the germline V gene. V lost 6 bases, J lost 7 bases, and 3 bases stayed unmatched. This CDR3 comprises 12 residues. This CDR3 reads CASRQGAGGYTF. The CDR3 DNA reads TGTGCCAGCAGACAGGGGGCCGGTGGCTACACCTTC.

This clonotype was observed many times. The chain combines TRBV7-3 with TRBJ2-2; the D gene is possibly TRBD2 (6 bases). The CDR3 contains 17 residues. Germline V lookup: CDR1 SGHTA, CDR2 FQGTGA. Trimming stripped 0 bases from V and 6 bases from J, with 17 bases between. CDR3 in amino acids: CASSLTVRRGTSGELFF. The CDR3 coding sequence is TGTGCCAGCAGCTTAACTGTGCGACGGGGGACGTCCGGGGAGCTGTTTTTT.

Turning to this clonotype: This likely stems from a read error, as it lies one base from a far larger clone. The chain is built from TRBV2 and TRBJ2-1; TRBD2 matches at 11 bases. Germline V gene lookup returns CDR1 SNHLY and CDR2 FYNNEI. The CDR3 loop spans 18 amino acids. The CDR3 region is CASRRGSGRGDSYNKQFF. Here the CDR3 DNA reads TGTGCCAGCAGGCGGGGTAGCGGGAGGGGGGATTCCTACAATAAGCAGTTCTTC.